This section outlines one TCR beta chain sequence together with its context. The antigen is not known. Germline CDR1 and CDR2: MDHEN and SYDVKM. There are 14 residues in the CDR3. After removal of 6 bases from V and 6 bases from J, the junction contained 7 bases not matched to a gene. This sample was taken from a study of cytomegalovirus exposure and HLA in healthy donors. Study-level background: Later, an analysis reported that the roughly 120 validation repertoires had used the same platform as the 666 first-cohort repertoires. Study-wide results and limits: The investigators catalogued 150 to 200 TCR beta chains as cytomegalovirus-associated. Among TCR sequences, most were rare, though some public TCRs appeared in many donors. Subsequent analysis revealed that first-cohort TCR clusters tended to co-occur in the 130 or so validation repertoires.

Sequenced by immunoSEQ multiplex PCR; TCRdb stores in-frame clones only, minus some. The table shows under 200,000 clones, with just under 90% occurring only once. Input material: PBMCs. V is TRBV28 and J is TRBJ2-1, with TRBD2 matching 8 bases. This clonotype was sampled from a woman aged 18 to 35 in good health and CMV-seropositive. CDR3 sequence (DNA): TGTGCCAGCAGGATAGCGGGAAAGACCAATGAGCAGTTCTTC. It codes for CASRIAGKTNEQFF.